Described below is a single T cell receptor beta chain sequence and its context. Antigen specificity is unknown. The source of the sample is a study of Ad26.COV2.S vaccination and SARS-CoV-2 variants. General observations from the study: Comparable non-spike TCR breadth was observed in vaccine and placebo recipients. The analyses of TCR breadth and depth may have understated the size of total T cell responses. Post-vaccination spike-specific CD8+ and CD4+ T cell responses reportedly had substantial breadth.

The method was immunoSEQ multiplex PCR; TCRdb's version includes in-frame clones alone and lacks a portion of them. The table includes several thousand clones, around 83% detected once. The TCR was taken from a human donor who had recovered from COVID-19. Source: peripheral blood, taken after recovery from COVID-19.

DNA for the CDR3: TGTGCCAGCATGAGAGGGGGAAATAATTCACCCCTCCACTTT. Protein product: CASMRGGNNSPLHF. This chain connects TRBV25-1 to TRBJ1-6; D possibly corresponds to TRBD1 (6 bases). This CDR3 contains 14 residues. Between the trimmed V and J ends, which lost 7 bases and 5 bases, there was a span of 12 bases. Germline CDR1 and CDR2: MGHDK and SYGVNS.